Sequencing of this T cell receptor beta chain was carried out in a study of beta chain features in type 1 diabetes. This clone was counted a few times. Cells sorted by CD45RO/CCR7/CD25/CD127/CD95/CD27 comprised CD4+ naive, central memory, regulatory and stem cell-like memory cells. The investigators reverse transcribed all of the isolated RNA, so they sequenced expressed TCRB transcripts. The assay was immunoSEQ multiplex PCR, and TCRdb's table has in-frame clones only and misses some. The data contain about 320,000 clones, about 15% of them seen just once; the ten biggest clones take up roughly 7%. Sequencing was carried out using central memory CD4+ T cells from blood. The receptor was isolated from a man aged 25 to 40 in good health.

In DNA, the CDR3 is TGCGCCAGCAGCCAAGAATCTAGCGGGAACGTAGCCAAAAACATTCAGTACTTC. Translating gives CASSQESSGNVAKNIQYF. The J gene is TRBJ2-4, the V gene TRBV4-3; 9 nucleotides match TRBD2. V shed 0 bases and J 0 bases; nucleotides not matched to a gene: 6. Germline CDR1 reads LGHNA; CDR2 reads YSLEER. The CDR3 runs 18 residues.